This TCR beta chain appears in the sequencing data of a study of cytomegalovirus exposure and HLA in healthy donors. Overall study context: A prior analysis found about 110 million unique TCR beta sequences from 170 million or so T cells. Findings of the study overall: Productive status was seen about 87% or about 30% of the time for most TCR beta V segments in an earlier analysis.

The CDR3 loop spans 12 amino acids. Germline CDR1 reads SEHNR; CDR2 reads FQNEAQ (reference sequence). The PCR employed 60 Vbeta primers together with 13 Jbeta primers. Repertoires were generated with immunoSEQ multiplex PCR, while TCRdb's copy carries only in-frame clones and drops some. Among some 160,000 clones listed, 76% were seen once. With respect to this clone: Its antigen is still unknown. One end of the junction fails to match germline, which may point to a read error.

The clonotype comes from a middle-aged woman in good health and CMV-seronegative. This sequence joins TRBV7-9 and TRBJ1-1, with D tentatively TRBD1 (5 bases). Sequenced input: PBMCs. This CDR3 reads CSSSLGGGEAFF. CDR3 DNA sequence: TGTTCCAGCAGCTTAGGCGGGGGAGAAGCTTTCTTT.